This TCR beta chain emerged from a study of cytomegalovirus exposure and HLA in healthy donors. Germline V gene lookup returns CDR1 MDHEN and CDR2 SYDVKM. Trimming cost V 6 bases and J 4 bases, with 9 bases left between them. This CDR3 is 12 amino acids long. Clones were sequenced by immunoSEQ multiplex PCR, and TCRdb holds only the in-frame ones, with some missing. The data show about 190,000 clones, with roughly 82% seen just once and roughly 7% held by the top ten. To note about this clone: Different DNA sequences within this sample yield the same CDR3.

The sequenced sample consisted of PBMCs. V usage is TRBV28 and J usage is TRBJ1-1; D remains unclear. This clonotype was obtained from a man aged 18 to 30 in good health and CMV-seropositive. CDR3 loop: CASSLPGTEAFF. CDR3 DNA: TGTGCCAGCAGCCTTCCGGGCACTGAAGCTTTCTTT. The entire variable domain, with the rest obtained from reference TRBV28 and TRBJ1-1, is as follows: DVKVTQSSRYLVKRTGEKVFLECVQDMDHENMFWYRQDPGLGLRLIYFSYDVKMKEKGDIPEGYSVSREKKERFSLILESASTNQTSMYLCASSLPGTEAFFGQGTRLTVV.